Here is one TCR beta chain with its context. The antigen is not known. The data were taken from a study of T cell responses to AZD1222 COVID-19 vaccine. Trimming pared 0 bases from V and 9 bases from J, leaving 9 bases between. Germline V gene sequence: CDR1 SGHAT, CDR2 FQNNGV. CDR3 length: 13 residues. Findings and caveats of the study: Recipients of two AZD1222 doses showed rising Spike-specific TCR breadth and depth.

Here immunoSEQ multiplex PCR was the method, and the copy in TCRdb shows in-frame clones only, minus some. The sample includes 150,000 or so clones, roughly 92% of them seen just once. The gene calls are TRBV11-2 and TRBJ2-1; no clear D gene. The origin of this receptor is an adult in good health. The sequencing here drew on peripheral blood, taken on day 0 of AZD1222 vaccination. The CDR3 region has the DNA TGTGCCAGCAGCTTAGACCCCAGGCCTGAGCAGTTCTTC. Residues: CASSLDPRPEQFF.